The 6 T cell receptor beta chains in this list originate from one sample, sequenced in a study of blood T cells in healthy people across ages. Primers used in a second PCR of about 7 to 11 cycles were a sample-barcoded 5' primer and a J-beta primer mix. MiXCR was run by TCRdb on the 5' RACE reads, yielding one entry per CDR3 protein. Of more than 650,000 distinct CDR3 sequences listed, more than 25% were seen once; the top ten hold 3%. The data also belong to a second study, concerning T cells of mothers and their children.

Sequencing was done on a sample of blood. These receptors were collected from a boy between 10 and 17 years old in good health.

This clonotype was observed a handful of times. This chain connects TRBV29-1 to TRBJ1-2; a possible D gene is TRBD1 (5 bases). CDR3 length: 12 residues. Germline V gene lookup returns CDR1 SQVTM and CDR2 ANQGSEA. V lost 2 bases and J lost 8, with 12 bases in between. DNA for the CDR3: TGCAGCGTTGAACCAGGGAATGGCGGCTACACCTTC. This sequence encodes CSVEPGNGGYTF.

Concerning this clonotype itself: At one boundary the junction diverges from the germline segment, which might be a read error. This chain joins TRBV14 and TRBJ1-1, with 7 bases fitting TRBD1. Germline CDR1 SGHDN, CDR2 FVKESK. There are 15 residues in the CDR3. CDR3 coding DNA: TGTGCCGGCAGCCAAGAAGACAGGGACGGCACTGAAGCTTTCTTT. Residues: CAGSQEDRDGTEAFF.

This clonotype was seen more than once but under ten times. The chain has TRBV6-1 and TRBJ2-3; D gene unclear. The CDR3 length is 15 residues. V gave up 1 base and J gave up 2 bases, with 10 bases separating them. Per germline, CDR1 MNHNS and CDR2 SASEGT. CDR3 protein: CASSEDWRLTDTQYF. The CDR3 bases are TGTGCCAGCAGTGAAGATTGGAGACTCACAGATACGCAGTATTTT.

This clonotype was seen a few times. The V and J genes are TRBV20-1 and TRBJ2-1; D may be TRBD1 (6 bases). The germline V gene has CDR1 DFQATT and CDR2 SNEGSKA (reference sequence). V dropped 3 bases and J dropped 6 bases, with 12 bases sitting between them. The CDR3 is 13 residues long. The CDR3 protein is CSASEGRGNEQFF. The CDR3 DNA sequence: TGCAGTGCTAGTGAAGGCAGGGGCAATGAGCAGTTCTTC.

This rearrangement joins TRBV10-2 to TRBJ2-5, with TRBD1 matching over 11 bases. With the DNA end fitting TRBJ2-7 better, the J assignment may be wrong. The CDR3 covers 15 residues. Germline values: CDR1 WSHSY, CDR2 SAAADI. The CDR3 reads CASSVWTGGLNEQYF. Written as DNA, the CDR3 is TGCGCCAGCAGTGTTTGGACAGGGGGCTTGAACGAGCAGTACTTC.

A single count supports this clonotype. V and J are TRBV7-9 and TRBJ2-7; 14 bases align to TRBD2. The J call may not be correct, given that the DNA end is closer to TRBJ2-5. Germline CDR1 is SEHNR and CDR2 is FQNEAQ (reference sequence). The CDR3 spans 17 residues. The DNA for the CDR3 is TGTGCCAGCAGCGCCGGGACTAGCGGGGGTGTCCAAGAGACCCAGTACTTC. This encodes CASSAGTSGGVQETQYF.